These T cell receptor beta chains were read from a single sample in a study of T-cell reconstitution after alpha-beta-depleted transplantation in children. TCRdb processed the PCR reads anew with MiXCR; each CDR3 protein has one entry. The sample records around 270,000 distinct CDR3 sequences, 10% being singletons. The sequences come from PBMCs, collected before TCRalphabeta/CD19-depleted stem cell transplant. The receptors were sampled from a boy under three years old with acute myeloid leukemia, due to receive a stem cell transplant. Each CDR3 is given with its conserved first and last residue.

J	V	CDR3
TRBJ2-3	TRBV12-3/TRBV12-4	CASSLFPLAGGFTDTQYF
TRBJ2-7	TRBV12-3/TRBV12-4	CASSLQQDHEQYF
TRBJ1-5	TRBV9	CASSGPPGGSQPQHF
TRBJ2-1	TRBV5-1	CASSLESPRLGEQFF
TRBJ2-7	TRBV9	CASSINPGPSSYEQYF
TRBJ2-3	TRBV3-1	CASSQAGADTQYF
TRBJ2-3	TRBV24-1	CATSAWGGGTDTQYF
TRBJ1-2	TRBV11-2	CASSFTRAANYGYTF
TRBJ2-7	TRBV2	CASNLRGLSYEQYF
TRBJ2-3	TRBV29-1	CSPEVLLASTDTQYF
TRBJ1-3	TRBV28	CASRTQSLSGNTIYF
TRBJ2-3	TRBV10-3	CAISATGVDTQYF
TRBJ1-4	TRBV30	CAWSSSGTGNEKLFF
TRBJ1-5	TRBV4-2	CASSQESSNRYNNQPQHF
TRBJ2-2	TRBV19	CATTPKQRENTGELFF
TRBJ2-6	TRBV11-2	CASSLVRGPTGANVLTF
TRBJ2-1	TRBV11-2	CASRLAGGPGYNEQFF
TRBJ2-7	TRBV2	CASSWRAEQYF
TRBJ2-1	TRBV7-2	CASSPGQAFLQFF
TRBJ2-2	TRBV25-1	CASSVPGSRNTGELFF
TRBJ1-3	TRBV13	CASSLFTGPGNTIYF
TRBJ2-7	TRBV5-1	CASSLRQGGDEQYF
TRBJ2-1	TRBV12-3/TRBV12-4	CASSFRASGGSEQFF
TRBJ2-7	TRBV21-1	CASSKGRTDYEQYF
TRBJ2-5	TRBV28	CASSLAGTGVNVETQYF
TRBJ2-7	TRBV13	CASSSPPSGPYEQYF
TRBJ2-1	TRBV20-1	CSAPEDRGPAGGGCNEQFF
TRBJ2-1	TRBV28	CASSFAGGEQFF
TRBJ2-2	TRBV7-8	CASSLRDRNTGELFF
TRBJ2-3	TRBV3-1	CASSHDRGPADTQYF
TRBJ2-7	TRBV19	CASSIGTGSIYEQYF
TRBJ2-7	TRBV7-2	CASSDGAGREQYF
TRBJ1-5	TRBV2	CASRTWGQGHQPQHF
TRBJ1-5	TRBV4-1	CASSQELQGNQPQHF
TRBJ1-1	TRBV3-1	CASSHSDVNTEAFF
TRBJ1-3	TRBV20-1	CSAGPQGGAGNTIYF
TRBJ2-7	TRBV5-5	CASSTQGSSYEQYF
TRBJ2-1	TRBV9	CASSVEGAGLSYNEQFF
TRBJ1-5	TRBV4-3	CASSQGTAGQPQHF
TRBJ2-3	TRBV28	CASSLWGSNTDTQYF
TRBJ2-6	TRBV6-5	CASSYLGAGANVLTF
TRBJ2-5	TRBV6-5	CASSRHGRGGQETQYF
TRBJ2-2	TRBV5-1	CASSPAARWNTGELFF
TRBJ2-7	TRBV20-1	CSAGGDSSYEQYF
TRBJ1-1	TRBV30	CAWSVRNRDTEAFF
TRBJ2-7	TRBV20-1	CSASGLAGGPAYEQYF
TRBJ2-7	TRBV12-3/TRBV12-4	CASSLRPGEQYF
TRBJ2-1	TRBV3-1	CASSQGWRPSYNEQFF
TRBJ2-3	TRBV7-3	CASSLRGQSTDTQYF
TRBJ2-3	TRBV3-1	CASSQGGTDTQYF
TRBJ2-7	TRBV28	CASSLGGAGYEQYF